The 14 T cell receptor beta chains below were found in one sample sequenced in a study of T cells after yellow fever vaccination. Using its own MiXCR run on the 5' RACE reads, TCRdb lists one record per CDR3 protein. The sample holds 40,000 to 55,000 distinct CDR3 sequences, about 6.6% seen once. The sequencing used CD8+ T cells not binding an NS4B(214-222) dextramer, sorted from PBMCs, collected roughly seven weeks after the first yellow fever vaccination. The receptors come from a man between 18 and 35 years old who received the YFV17D yellow fever vaccine.

The rearrangement uses TRBV7-9 and TRBJ1-2; tentatively, D is TRBD1 (5 bases). The V and J ends lost 3 bases and 2 bases respectively, with 7 bases between them. CDR3 size: 13 residues. Per the germline V gene, CDR1 is SEHNR and CDR2 is FQNEAQ (reference sequence). The CDR3 coding sequence is TGTGCCAGCAGCTTGGGACGGAACTATGGCTACACCTTC. Encoded protein: CASSLGRNYGYTF.

Of note for this clonotype: One base away lies a much larger clone, so this may be a sequencing read error. This chain links TRBV6-5 with TRBJ1-1; the D gene is possibly TRBD1 (5 bases). Germline CDR1 and CDR2: MNHEY and SVGAGI. The CDR3 totals 14 residues. The CDR3 DNA reads TGTGCCAGCAGTTCCGCTGGGGGTTGGACTGAAGCTTCCTTT. It specifies CASSSAGGWTEASF.

This clonotype was recorded at least ten times. The chain employs TRBV20-1 and TRBJ2-7; D is tentatively TRBD1 or TRBD2 (5 bases each). Trimming took 0 bases from V and 3 from J, leaving 9 bases between them. This CDR3 region has 13 residues. Germline values: CDR1 DFQATT, CDR2 SNEGSKA (reference sequence). The CDR3 sequence is CSARDWGSYEQYF. DNA for the CDR3: TGCAGTGCTAGAGATTGGGGGAGCTACGAGCAGTACTTC.

This clonotype was seen ten or more times. The genes are TRBV10-2 and TRBJ2-7; D is unclear. CDR1 and CDR2 (germline): WSHSY, SAAADI. V was clipped by 2 bases and J by 3 bases, with 8 bases between them. The CDR3 is 13 residues long. In DNA, the CDR3 is TGCGCCAGCAGTGAGACGGGCTACTACGAGCAGTACTTC. Its translation: CASSETGYYEQYF.

This clonotype came up many times. The chain links TRBV9 to TRBJ2-7, with D uncertain. There are 13 residues in the CDR3. The V gene lost 4 bases and the J gene lost 0 bases, with 8 bases spanning the gap. Germline CDR1 reads SGDLS; CDR2 reads YYNGEE. CDR3 amino acids: CASSLSDSYEQYF. The CDR3, as DNA: TGTGCCAGCAGCCTTTCGGACTCCTACGAGCAGTACTTC.

This clonotype was seen a few times. The V and J genes are TRBV10-1 and TRBJ2-5, with TRBD2 matching over 11 bases. The V gene's germline CDR1 is WNHNN and CDR2 SYGVQD (reference sequence). V trimming: 7 bases; J trimming: 0 bases; junction bases outside the gene matches: 7. The CDR3 has 16 residues. CDR3 amino acids: CASTLETSGDQETQYF. CDR3 bases: TGCGCCAGCACCCTGGAGACTAGCGGGGACCAAGAGACCCAGTACTTC.

This clonotype was seen ten or more times. The chain uses TRBV7-3 and TRBJ2-1; D perhaps matches TRBD1 (5 bases). The CDR3 runs 15 residues. The ends were cut back, 0 bases at V and 2 bases at J, with 8 bases in the middle. Germline loops: CDR1 SGHTA, CDR2 FQGTGA. The CDR3, as DNA: TGTGCCAGCAGCTTAACCCAGGGTCCCTACAATGAGCAGTTCTTC. This sequence encodes CASSLTQGPYNEQFF.

This clonotype was observed a handful of times. The chain employs TRBV7-7 and TRBJ1-5, with no clear D. Trimming left V 1 base short and J 3 bases short, with 10 bases between. This CDR3 contains 15 residues. Germline V gives CDR1 SSHAT, CDR2 FNYEAQ (reference sequence). The CDR3 region is CASSLDNRANQPQHF. The CDR3 DNA sequence: TGTGCCAGCAGCTTAGATAATAGGGCCAATCAGCCCCAGCATTTT.

This clonotype was counted only a few times. This sequence joins TRBV5-4 and TRBJ2-7, with 9 bases lining up with TRBD1. The V gene end was trimmed by 4 bases and the J gene end by 0 bases; junction bases not matched to a gene: 5. The CDR3 is made up of 15 amino acids. Germline assignment: CDR1 SGHNT and CDR2 YYREEE (reference sequence). The CDR3 bases are TGTGCCAGCAGCCGAGGACAGGGGAGCTCCTACGAGCAGTACGTC. This sequence encodes CASSRGQGSSYEQYV.

At least ten counts were recorded for this clonotype. V and J are TRBV7-8 and TRBJ1-4; the D gene is possibly TRBD1 (5 bases). The CDR3 is 16 residues long. Germline lookup yields CDR1 SGHVS and CDR2 FQNEAQ. V was pared by 5 bases and J by 3 bases, with 16 bases between. CDR3 protein: CASSGPRGVANEKLFF. CDR3 nucleotides: TGTGCCAGCAGCGGGCCAAGGGGCGTTGCTAATGAAAAACTGTTTTTT.

The chain employs TRBV27 and TRBJ1-4, with D unresolved. The CDR3 loop spans 14 amino acids. V was clipped by 3 bases and J by 5 bases, with 10 bases between them. The V gene's germline CDR1 is MNHEY and CDR2 SMNVEV (reference sequence). CDR3 protein: CASSLASANEKLFF. DNA of the CDR3: TGTGCCAGCAGTTTGGCGAGCGCCAATGAAAAACTGTTTTTT.

This clonotype turned up a few times. The chain combines TRBV7-2 with TRBJ2-1; 10 bases match TRBD1. Germline V gene lookup returns CDR1 SGHTA and CDR2 FQGNSA. V shed 2 bases and J 2 bases; nucleotides not matched to a gene: 3. The CDR3 consists of 16 residues. CDR3 nucleotide sequence: TGTGCCAGCAGCTTAAGGGGGACAGGGGCCTACAATGAGCAGTTCTTC. Amino acids: CASSLRGTGAYNEQFF.

This clonotype was detected only a few times. This chain connects TRBV7-2 to TRBJ2-1; D remains unclear. Germline loops: CDR1 SGHTA, CDR2 FQGNSA. The V and J ends lost 3 bases and 3 bases respectively, with 6 bases between them. This CDR3 spans 13 amino acids. The CDR3 DNA is TGTGCCAGCAGCTTTCTATTCTACAATGAGCAGTTCTTC. Translated: CASSFLFYNEQFF.

This clonotype occurred a few times. The V call is TRBV6-5, the J call TRBJ1-2, with a possible D match to TRBD1 (6 bases). Looked up from germline, CDR1 is MNHEY and CDR2 is SVGAGI. The CDR3 sequence is 15 residues long. V was cut by 1 base and J by 11 bases, with 20 bases left in between. CDR3 amino acids: CASSYWGAESLLYTF. CDR3 nucleotide sequence: TGTGCCAGCAGTTACTGGGGGGCAGAGTCCCTTTTGTACACCTTC.